This T cell receptor (beta chain) was sequenced for a study of blood T cell repertoires in COVID-19. The CDR3 totals 19 residues. Germline CDR1 and CDR2: SGHAT and FQNNGV. V dropped 5 bases and J dropped 3; count of bases not matched to a gene: 20. The protocol was immunoSEQ multiplex PCR, while the TCRdb copy is restricted to in-frame clones and leaves out a portion. The sample shows approximately 250,000 clones, 80% to 95% of them seen only once. The TCR originated in a man aged 30-40 years with COVID-19, enrolled during active disease. The chain recombines TRBV11-2 with TRBJ1-2; TRBD1 matches at 8 bases. Sequenced input: peripheral blood. DNA of the CDR3: TGTGCCAGCAGCCCCGGAGTGGGGCAGGGGGCCGGTTTTGACTATGGCTACACCTTC. Translation gives CASSPGVGQGAGFDYGYTF.